This is a list of T cell receptor beta chains from one sample in a study of T-cell reconstitution after alpha-beta-depleted transplantation in children. TCRdb redid the calling of the PCR reads with MiXCR, one entry per CDR3 protein. The sample includes 640,000 or so distinct CDR3 sequences, around 17% of them seen just once. The sequences come from PBMCs from the stem cell graft donor, collected from the stem cell graft. These receptors were obtained from a human donor who donated a stem cell graft to a child with acute myeloid leukemia. CDR3s include the opening cysteine and the closing phenylalanine or tryptophan. A D gene is named only where the DNA matches it firmly. Part of the rows lack a size; the others show once, few, many or a class for expanded clones.

clone_size	v_call	d_call	j_call	cdr3_aa	cdr3_nt
NA	TRBV14	TRBD2	TRBJ2-7	CASSRNSGSYEQYF	TGTGCCAGCAGCCGCAATAGCGGGTCCTACGAGCAGTACTTC
few	TRBV5-6	NA	TRBJ2-7	CASSLWDAYEQYF	TGTGCCAGCAGCTTGTGGGATGCCTACGAGCAGTACTTC
NA	TRBV7-9	NA	TRBJ2-7	CASSSGGMEQYF	TGTGCCAGCAGCTCTGGGGGCATGGAGCAGTACTTC
few	TRBV6-1	NA	TRBJ2-3	CASRGALLDTQYF	TGTGCCAGCCGGGGGGCGCTTCTGGATACGCAGTATTTT
few	TRBV15	NA	TRBJ1-1	CATSREEASTEAFF	TGTGCCACCAGCAGAGAGGAGGCTAGCACTGAAGCTTTCTTT
many	TRBV5-5	NA	TRBJ1-5	CASSSNERQPQHF	TGTGCCAGCAGCTCTAATGAACGTCAGCCCCAGCATTTT
few	TRBV6-1	NA	TRBJ1-6	CASVTGIYNSPLHF	TGTGCCAGCGTAACCGGAATATATAATTCACCCCTCCACTTT
NA	TRBV29-1	NA	TRBJ2-1	CSVDDFDNEQFF	TGCAGCGTTGACGACTTCGACAATGAGCAGTTCTTC
NA	TRBV10-3	TRBD2	TRBJ2-5	CAISDIGNGGGRGQETQYF	TGTGCCATCAGTGACATAGGAAATGGCGGGGGAAGAGGCCAAGAGACCCAGTACTTC
NA	TRBV30	NA	TRBJ1-1	CAWSVRMATEAFF	TGTGCCTGGAGTGTACGGATGGCCACTGAAGCTTTCTTT
NA	TRBV19	TRBD1	TRBJ1-1	CASSSREGANTEAFF	TGTGCCAGTAGCTCACGGGAGGGGGCGAACACTGAAGCTTTCTTT
many	TRBV5-1	NA	TRBJ1-2	CASSAVQGMDGYTF	TGCGCCAGCAGCGCAGTACAGGGTATGGATGGCTACACCTTC
few	TRBV4-1	TRBD1	TRBJ2-1	CASSQYRDRDGDEQFF	TGCGCCAGCAGCCAGTACCGGGACAGGGACGGAGATGAGCAGTTCTTC
NA	TRBV28	NA	TRBJ2-1	CASRPQNYNEQFF	TGTGCCAGCAGACCACAGAATTACAATGAGCAGTTCTTC
few	TRBV7-2	TRBD1	TRBJ2-7	CASTGQGPASYEQYF	TGTGCCAGCACCGGACAGGGCCCAGCCTCCTACGAGCAGTACTTC
NA	TRBV20-1	NA	TRBJ2-1	CSASDGGPVLGDDGEQFF	TGCAGTGCTAGTGACGGGGGCCCGGTATTGGGGGACGATGGTGAGCAGTTCTTC
few	TRBV29-1	NA	TRBJ2-1	CSVEGLGRPYNEQFF	TGCAGCGTTGAAGGGCTCGGGCGGCCCTACAATGAGCAGTTCTTC
few	TRBV5-5	NA	TRBJ1-1	CASSLRWGESEAFF	TGTGCCAGCAGCCTCCGATGGGGGGAATCTGAAGCTTTCTTT
NA	TRBV20-1	NA	TRBJ1-6	CSAAMSSYNSPLHF	TGCAGTGCTGCAATGAGCTCCTATAATTCACCCCTCCACTTT
few	TRBV27	NA	TRBJ2-3	CASSSPGGLTDTQYF	TGTGCCAGCAGTTCCCCCGGGGGACTCACAGATACGCAGTATTTT